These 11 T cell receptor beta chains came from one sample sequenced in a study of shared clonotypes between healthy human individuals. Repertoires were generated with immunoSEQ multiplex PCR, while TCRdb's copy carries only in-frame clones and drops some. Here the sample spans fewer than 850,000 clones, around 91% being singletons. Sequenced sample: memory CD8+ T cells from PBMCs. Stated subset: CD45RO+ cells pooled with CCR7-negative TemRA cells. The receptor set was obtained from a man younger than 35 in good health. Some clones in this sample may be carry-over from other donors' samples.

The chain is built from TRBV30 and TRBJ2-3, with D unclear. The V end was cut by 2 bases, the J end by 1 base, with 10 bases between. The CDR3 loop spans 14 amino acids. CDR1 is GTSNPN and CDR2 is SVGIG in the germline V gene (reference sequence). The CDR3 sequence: CAWSPIAGTDTQYF. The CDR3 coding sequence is TGTGCCTGGAGTCCCATTGCGGGCACAGATACGCAGTATTTT. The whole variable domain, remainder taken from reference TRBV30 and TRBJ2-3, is SQTIHQWPATLVQPVGSPLSLECTVEGTSNPNLYWYRQAAGRGLQLLFYSVGIGQISSEVPQNLSASRPQDRQFILSSKKLLLSDSGFYLCAWSPIAGTDTQYFGPGTRLTVL.

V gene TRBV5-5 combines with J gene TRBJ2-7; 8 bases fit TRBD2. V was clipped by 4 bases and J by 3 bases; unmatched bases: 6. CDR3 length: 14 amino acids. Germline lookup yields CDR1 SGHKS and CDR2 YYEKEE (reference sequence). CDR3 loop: CASSGRGEHYEQYF. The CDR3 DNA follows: TGTGCCAGCAGCGGGCGGGGGGAGCACTACGAGCAGTACTTC.

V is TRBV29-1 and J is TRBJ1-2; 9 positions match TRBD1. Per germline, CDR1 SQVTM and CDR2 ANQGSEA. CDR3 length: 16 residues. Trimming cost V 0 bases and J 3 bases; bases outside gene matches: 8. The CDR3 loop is CSVEDPGQGLDYGYTF. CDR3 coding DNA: TGCAGCGTTGAAGATCCGGGACAGGGACTCGACTATGGCTACACCTTC.

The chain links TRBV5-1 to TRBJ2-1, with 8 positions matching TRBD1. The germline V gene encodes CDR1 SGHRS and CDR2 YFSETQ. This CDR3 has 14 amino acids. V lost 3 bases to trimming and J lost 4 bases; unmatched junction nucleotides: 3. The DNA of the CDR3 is TGCGCCAGCAGCTCAAGGACAGGGTACAATGAGCAGTTCTTC. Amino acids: CASSSRTGYNEQFF. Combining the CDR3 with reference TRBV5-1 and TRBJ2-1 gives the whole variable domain KAGVTQTPRYLIKTRGQQVTLSCSPISGHRSVSWYQQTPGQGLQFLFEYFSETQRNKGNFPGRFSGRQFSNSRSEMNVSTLELGDSALYLCASSSRTGYNEQFFGPGTRLTVL.

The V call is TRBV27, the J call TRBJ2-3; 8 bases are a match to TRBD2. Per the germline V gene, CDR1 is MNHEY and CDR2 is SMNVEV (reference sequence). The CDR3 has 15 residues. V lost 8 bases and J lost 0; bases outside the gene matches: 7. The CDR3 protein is CASLPASGSTDTQYF. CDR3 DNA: TGTGCCAGCCTTCCCGCTAGCGGGAGCACAGATACGCAGTATTTT.

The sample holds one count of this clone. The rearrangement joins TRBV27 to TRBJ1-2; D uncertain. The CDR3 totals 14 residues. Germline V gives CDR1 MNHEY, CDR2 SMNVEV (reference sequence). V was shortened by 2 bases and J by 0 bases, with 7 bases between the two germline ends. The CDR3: CASSLSVANYGYTF. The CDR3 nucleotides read TGTGCCAGCAGTTTAAGTGTTGCTAACTATGGCTACACCTTC.

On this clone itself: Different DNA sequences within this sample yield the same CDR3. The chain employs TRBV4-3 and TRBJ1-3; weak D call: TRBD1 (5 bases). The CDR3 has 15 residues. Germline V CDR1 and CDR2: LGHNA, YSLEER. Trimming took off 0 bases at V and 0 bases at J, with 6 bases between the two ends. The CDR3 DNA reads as TGCGCCAGCAGCCAAGATAGGGGCTCTGGAAACACCATATATTTT. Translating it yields CASSQDRGSGNTIYF.

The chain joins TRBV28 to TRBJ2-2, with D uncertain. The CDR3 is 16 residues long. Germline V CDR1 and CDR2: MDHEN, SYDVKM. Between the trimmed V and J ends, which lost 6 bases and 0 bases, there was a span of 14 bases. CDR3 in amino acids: CASSGGRNANTGELFF. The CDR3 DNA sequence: TGTGCCAGCAGCGGCGGACGAAACGCGAACACCGGGGAGCTGTTTTTT.

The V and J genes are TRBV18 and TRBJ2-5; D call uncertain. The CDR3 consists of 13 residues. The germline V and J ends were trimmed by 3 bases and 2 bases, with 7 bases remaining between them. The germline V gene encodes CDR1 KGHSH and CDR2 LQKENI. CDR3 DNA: TGTGCCAGCTCACCGGAAATTCAAGAGACCCAGTACTTC. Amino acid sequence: CASSPEIQETQYF.

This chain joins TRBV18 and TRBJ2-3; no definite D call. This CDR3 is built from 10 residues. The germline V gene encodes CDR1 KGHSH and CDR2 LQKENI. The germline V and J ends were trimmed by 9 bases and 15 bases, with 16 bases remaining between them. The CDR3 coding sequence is TGTGCCAGTTCCGGGCCCGAGCTCTATTTT. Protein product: CASSGPELYF.

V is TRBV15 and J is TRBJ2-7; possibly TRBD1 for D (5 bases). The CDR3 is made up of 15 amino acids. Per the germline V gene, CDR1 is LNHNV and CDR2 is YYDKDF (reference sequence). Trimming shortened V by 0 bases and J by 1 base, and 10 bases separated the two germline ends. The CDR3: CATSRDDSPSYEQYF. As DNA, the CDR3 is TGTGCCACCAGCAGAGATGACAGCCCGTCCTACGAGCAGTACTTC.